This T cell receptor beta chain stems from a study of blood T cell repertoires in COVID-19. Study as a whole: Collection of acute and convalescent COVID-19 samples took place in the United States, Italy and Spain. From T cells, B-cell-depleted T cells, or PBMCs came the material, which was cDNA or gDNA.

The CDR3 runs 14 residues. The junction had 2 bases not matched to a gene; V was cut back by 0 bases and J by 7 bases. The germline V gene has CDR1 SEHNR and CDR2 FQNEAQ (reference sequence). Assay used: immunoSEQ multiplex PCR; TCRdb lists only in-frame clones, some missing. In the table there are about 100,000 clones, around 88% of which are singletons. The chain has TRBV7-9 and TRBJ1-2; TRBD1 agrees at 10 bases. The receptor comes from a human donor in a cohort sampled during active COVID-19. Sequenced material: peripheral blood. This chain's CDR3 is CASSLATGGSGYTF. CDR3 in DNA: TGTGCCAGCAGCTTAGCGACAGGGGGCTCTGGCTACACCTTC.